The 9 T cell receptor beta chains below all came from one sample that was sequenced in a study of memory CD4+ T cells and cytomegalovirus serostatus. The sort gate was single viable CD3+CD4+CD8-CD45RO+ cells for memory CD4+ T cells. Only in-frame clones appear in the TCRdb table, and some are missing; sequencing was by immunoSEQ multiplex PCR. The sample records about 92,000 clones, 80% being singletons. Sequenced: memory CD4+ T cells from blood. These TCRs come from an adult in good health and CMV-seropositive.

A few counts support this clone. The CDR3 nucleotides are TGCGCCAGCAGCCAAGCCCCACAGGGGGCGAATGAAAAACTGTTTTTT. This translates into CASSQAPQGANEKLFF. The chain recombines TRBV4-1 with TRBJ1-4; the match to TRBD1 covers 9 bases. The CDR3 sequence is 16 residues long. V dropped 1 base and J dropped 5; count of bases not matched to a gene: 5. Looked up from germline, CDR1 is MGHRA and CDR2 is YSYEKL.

This chain joins TRBV9 and TRBJ1-1; possible D gene TRBD1, 5 bases. V was cut by 4 bases and J by 4 bases, with 20 bases left in between. The V gene's germline CDR1 is SGDLS and CDR2 YYNGEE. The CDR3 consists of 16 residues. This CDR3 is CASSLRGYGETTEAFF. In DNA form, the CDR3 reads TGTGCCAGCAGCCTTAGGGGCTACGGAGAGACCACTGAAGCTTTCTTT.

This rearrangement joins TRBV19 to TRBJ2-1; perhaps TRBD2 as D (6 bases). Germline V gene sequence: CDR1 LNHDA, CDR2 SQIVND (reference sequence). The CDR3 is 15 amino acids. The V and J ends lost 5 bases and 0 bases respectively, with 11 bases between them. The CDR3 here is CASSYRGSSYNEQFF. CDR3 DNA sequence: TGTGCCAGTAGTTACCGGGGGAGCTCCTACAATGAGCAGTTCTTC.

The chain recombines TRBV6-1 with TRBJ2-5; a possible D gene is TRBD1 (5 bases). The CDR3 covers 13 residues. Germline loops: CDR1 MNHNS, CDR2 SASEGT. Trimming pared 4 bases from V and 1 base from J, leaving 7 bases between. The CDR3 reads CASSGQIQETQYF. The CDR3 DNA reads as TGTGCCAGCAGTGGACAGATCCAAGAGACCCAGTACTTC.

This chain joins TRBV9 and TRBJ1-5; no firm D call. V lost 0 bases and J lost 0, with 4 bases in between. The CDR3 contains 14 residues. Germline assignment: CDR1 SGDLS and CDR2 YYNGEE. The CDR3 DNA reads TGTGCCAGCAGCGTAGACATTAGCAATCAGCCCCAGCATTTT. Amino acids: CASSVDISNQPQHF.

The rearrangement uses TRBV28 and TRBJ1-3, with D hard to call. This CDR3 spans 16 amino acids. Germline CDR1 MDHEN, CDR2 SYDVKM. Trimming pared 4 bases from V and 0 bases from J, leaving 13 bases between. The chain's CDR3 is CASSSPGRSSGNTIYF. The CDR3 DNA reads TGTGCCAGCAGTTCACCCGGACGAAGCTCTGGAAACACCATATATTTT. Combining the CDR3 with reference TRBV28 and TRBJ1-3 gives the whole variable domain DVKVTQSSRYLVKRTGEKVFLECVQDMDHENMFWYRQDPGLGLRLIYFSYDVKMKEKGDIPEGYSVSREKKERFSLILESASTNQTSMYLCASSSPGRSSGNTIYFGEGSWLTVV.

The J gene is TRBJ1-5, the V gene TRBV10-2; possible D gene TRBD1, 5 bases. Germline V lookup: CDR1 WSHSY, CDR2 SAAADI. The CDR3 loop spans 13 amino acids. Between the trimmed V and J ends, which lost 6 bases and 5 bases, there was a span of 11 bases. The CDR3: CASRTQEYQPQHF. The CDR3 region has the DNA TGCGCCAGCAGAACACAGGAATATCAGCCCCAGCATTTT.

J is TRBJ2-1 and V is TRBV30; possibly TRBD1 for D (5 bases). Germline V lookup: CDR1 GTSNPN, CDR2 SVGIG (reference sequence). The CDR3 is 14 amino acids. The V end was cut by 5 bases, the J end by 4 bases, with 15 bases between. The CDR3 sequence is CAWSIKAGYNEQFF. CDR3 nucleotide sequence: TGTGCCTGGTCCATCAAGGCAGGGTACAATGAGCAGTTCTTC.

V gene TRBV29-1 combines with J gene TRBJ2-1; 12 bases align to TRBD2. The CDR3 runs to 14 residues. J lost 7 bases, V lost 5 bases, and 6 bases had no gene match. Per the germline V gene, CDR1 is SQVTM and CDR2 is ANQGSEA. The CDR3, as DNA: TGCAGCGTTCCTACTAGCGGGAGGAGGAATGAGCAGTTCTTC. Translation gives CSVPTSGRRNEQFF.